This T cell receptor (beta chain) was identified during a study of blood T cell repertoires in COVID-19. Study as a whole: The analysed material was cDNA or gDNA that came from T cells, B-cell-depleted T cells, or PBMCs.

This CDR3 is 15 amino acids long. Trimming stripped 3 bases from V and 5 bases from J, with 17 bases between. Germline V gene data show CDR1 as SGHTA and CDR2 as FQGNSA. Profiling relied on immunoSEQ multiplex PCR, and the TCRdb table lists in-frame clones only, not all of them. The sample has over 15,000 clones; 85% to 90% are singletons. This rearrangement joins TRBV7-2 to TRBJ2-7; TRBD2 is a possible D gene (6 bases). The sequenced sample consisted of peripheral blood. The sequence was collected from a man aged 70 or older with acute or convalescent COVID-19. For the CDR3, the DNA is TGTGCCAGCAGCTTCGTCTTCGGGAGTAACGACGAGCAGTACTTC. Its protein is CASSFVFGSNDEQYF.